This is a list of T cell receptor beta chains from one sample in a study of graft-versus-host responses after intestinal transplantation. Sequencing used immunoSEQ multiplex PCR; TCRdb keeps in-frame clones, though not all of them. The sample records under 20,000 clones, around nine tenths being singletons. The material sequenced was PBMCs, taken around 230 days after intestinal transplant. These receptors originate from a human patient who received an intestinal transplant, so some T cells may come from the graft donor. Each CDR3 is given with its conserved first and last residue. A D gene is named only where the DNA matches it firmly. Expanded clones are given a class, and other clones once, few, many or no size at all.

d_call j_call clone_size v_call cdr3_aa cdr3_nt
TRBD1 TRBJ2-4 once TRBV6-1 CASSEGTGALGAKNIQYF TGTGCCAGCAGCGAAGGGACAGGGGCCCTTGGGGCCAAAAACATTCAGTACTTC
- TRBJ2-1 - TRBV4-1 CASSQAYGGPGGGTYNEQFF TGCGCCAGCAGCCAAGCCTATGGGGGGCCTGGGGGAGGGACCTACAATGAGCAGTTCTTC
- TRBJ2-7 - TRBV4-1 CASSPPGPGYEQYF TGCGCCAGCAGCCCCCCGGGTCCGGGGTACGAGCAGTACTTC
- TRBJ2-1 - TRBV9 CASSAGNWNEQFF TGTGCCAGCAGCGCGGGAAACTGGAATGAGCAGTTCTTC
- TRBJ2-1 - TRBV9 CASSVGMPAVNEQFF TGTGCCAGCAGCGTAGGGATGCCCGCTGTAAATGAGCAGTTCTTC
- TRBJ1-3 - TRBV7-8 CASTKAGTPHRSGNTIYF TGTGCCAGCACTAAAGCCGGGACACCCCATCGCTCTGGAAACACCATATATTTT
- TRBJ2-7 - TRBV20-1 CSARPLSEQYF TGCAGTGCTCGACCCCTCTCCGAGCAGTACTTC
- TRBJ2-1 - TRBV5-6 CASSWLGGTIYNEQFF TGTGCCAGCAGCTGGCTGGGGGGGACAATTTACAATGAGCAGTTCTTC
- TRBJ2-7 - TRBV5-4 CASRSEVGYEQYF TGTGCCAGCAGGTCAGAGGTAGGCTACGAGCAGTACTTC
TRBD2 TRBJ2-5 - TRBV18 CASSPRGGETQYF TGTGCCAGCTCACCCCGGGGGGGAGAGACCCAGTACTTC
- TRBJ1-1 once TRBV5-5 CASSLVLNTEAFF TGTGCCAGCAGCTTGGTCCTGAACACTGAAGCTTTCTTT
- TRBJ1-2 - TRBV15 CATSQYSFNYGYTF TGTGCCACCAGCCAGTATTCCTTCAACTATGGCTACACCTTC
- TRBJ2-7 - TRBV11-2 CASRRDISYEQYF TGTGCCAGCAGACGGGACATCTCCTACGAGCAGTACTTC
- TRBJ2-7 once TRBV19 CASSIGGSSYEQYF TGTGCCAGTAGTATAGGCGGGTCCTCCTACGAGCAGTACTTC
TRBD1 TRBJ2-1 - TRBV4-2 CASSQDPGTGFHNEQFF TGTGCCAGCAGCCAAGACCCCGGGACAGGGTTCCACAATGAGCAGTTCTTC
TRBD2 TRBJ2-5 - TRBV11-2 CASSLVGAGGFVETQYF TGTGCCAGCAGCTTAGTCGGAGCGGGGGGATTCGTGGAGACCCAGTACTTC
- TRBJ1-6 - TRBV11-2 CASSFPGGRGSPLHF TGTGCCAGCAGCTTTCCTGGGGGCAGGGGTTCACCCCTCCACTTT
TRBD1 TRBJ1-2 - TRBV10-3 CAISGQGNNYGYTF TGTGCCATCAGTGGACAGGGTAACAACTATGGCTACACCTTC
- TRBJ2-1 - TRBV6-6 CASSYSPDNPNEQFF TGTGCCAGCAGTTACTCACCGGACAACCCCAATGAGCAGTTCTTC
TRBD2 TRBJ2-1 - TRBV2 CASSESLTSGGYNEQFF TGTGCCAGCAGTGAAAGCCTGACTAGCGGGGGCTACAATGAGCAGTTCTTC
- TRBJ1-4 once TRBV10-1 CASSPRTGEKLFF TGCGCCAGCAGTCCCAGGACCGGTGAAAAACTGTTTTTT
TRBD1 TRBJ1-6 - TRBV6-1 CASSEQGQGNSPLHF TGTGCCAGCAGTGAACAGGGACAGGGTAATTCACCCCTCCACTTT
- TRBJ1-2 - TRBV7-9 CASSAGNYGYTF TGTGCCAGCAGCGCTGGGAACTATGGCTACACCTTC
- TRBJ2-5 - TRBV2 CASLTPWAGGAETQYF TGTGCCAGCCTTACGCCTTGGGCAGGGGGGGCAGAGACCCAGTACTTC
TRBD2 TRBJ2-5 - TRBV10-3 CAISAGGETQYF TGTGCCATCAGTGCGGGGGGTGAGACCCAGTACTTC
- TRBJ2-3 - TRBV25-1 CASSPGAEGPTDTQYF TGTGCCAGCAGTCCCGGGGCCGAGGGGCCTACAGATACGCAGTATTTT
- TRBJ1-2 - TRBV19 CASSIVADGGNDGYTF TGTGCCAGTAGTATAGTAGCCGATGGGGGGAATGATGGCTACACCTTC
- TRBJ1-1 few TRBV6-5 CASSVEGMNTEAFF TGTGCCAGCAGTGTGGAGGGGATGAACACTGAAGCTTTCTTT
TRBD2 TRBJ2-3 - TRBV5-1 CASSSGAGPPDTQYF TGCGCCAGCAGCTCGGGAGCGGGGCCTCCCGATACGCAGTATTTT
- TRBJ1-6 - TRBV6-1 CASSEAGYPNSPLHF TGTGCCAGCAGTGAGGCGGGATATCCAAATTCACCCCTCCACTTT
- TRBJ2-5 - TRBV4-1 CASSQGGLQETQYF TGCGCCAGCAGCCAAGGAGGGCTCCAAGAGACCCAGTACTTC
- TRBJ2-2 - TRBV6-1 CASSYFQELFF TGTGCCAGCAGTTATTTTCAGGAGCTGTTTTTT
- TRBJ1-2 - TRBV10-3 CAISESIPQGGYTF TGTGCCATCAGTGAGTCGATTCCCCAGGGTGGCTACACCTTC
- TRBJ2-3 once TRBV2 CASSDRTDTQYF TGTGCCAGCAGTGATCGCACAGATACGCAGTATTTT
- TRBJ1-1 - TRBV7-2 CASSLRDYAEAFF TGTGCCAGCAGCCTACGGGACTACGCTGAAGCTTTCTTT
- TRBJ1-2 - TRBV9 CASSSTGSGYTF TGTGCCAGCAGCTCTACAGGGAGTGGCTACACCTTC
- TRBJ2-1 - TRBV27 CASSNRERGLNEQFF TGTGCCAGCAGTAACAGGGAAAGAGGGCTGAATGAGCAGTTCTTC
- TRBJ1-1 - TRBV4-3 CASSRTSRANTEAFF TGCGCCAGCAGCCGGACTTCGCGTGCGAACACTGAAGCTTTCTTT
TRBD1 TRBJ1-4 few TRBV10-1 CASSENPSGQGNEKLFF TGCGCCAGCAGTGAGAATCCCTCGGGACAGGGGAATGAAAAACTGTTTTTT
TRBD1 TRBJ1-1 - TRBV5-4 CASSSQGGGDTEAFF TGTGCCAGCAGCTCGCAGGGGGGCGGGGACACTGAAGCTTTCTTT
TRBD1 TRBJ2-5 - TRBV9 CASSVEDRGQETQYF TGTGCCAGCAGCGTGGAGGACAGGGGGCAAGAGACCCAGTACTTC
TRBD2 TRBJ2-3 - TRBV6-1 CASSERWLAGGDTQYF TGTGCCAGCAGTGAGAGGTGGCTAGCGGGGGGAGATACGCAGTATTTT
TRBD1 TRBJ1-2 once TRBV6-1 CASSPDRGTGYTF TGTGCCAGCAGCCCCGACAGGGGCACTGGCTACACCTTC
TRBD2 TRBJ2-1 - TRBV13 CASGGLAEVRRQFF TGTGCCAGCGGGGGACTAGCGGAGGTGAGGCGGCAGTTCTTC
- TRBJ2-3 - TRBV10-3 CAISAWDGTDTQYF TGTGCCATCAGCGCCTGGGACGGCACAGATACGCAGTATTTT
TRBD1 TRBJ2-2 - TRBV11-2 CASSSNRGPLSGELFF TGTGCCAGCAGCTCTAACAGGGGGCCGTTATCCGGGGAGCTGTTTTTT
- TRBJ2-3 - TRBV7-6 CASSLFARTSTDTQYF TGTGCCAGCAGCTTATTCGCCAGGACTAGCACAGATACGCAGTATTTT
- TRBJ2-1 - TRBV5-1 CASSLAAGLSYNEQFF TGCGCCAGCAGCTTGGCGGCGGGGCTTTCCTACAATGAGCAGTTCTTC
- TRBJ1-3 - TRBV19 CASSAFGGDTIYF TGTGCCAGTAGTGCGTTCGGGGGGGACACCATATATTTT
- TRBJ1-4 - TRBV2 CASEANDGGKLFF TGTGCCAGCGAGGCCAATGACGGGGGGAAACTGTTTTTT
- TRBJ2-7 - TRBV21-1 CASSKEGQGSYEQYF TGTGCCAGCAGCAAAGAAGGACAGGGGTCCTACGAGCAGTACTTC